The TCR beta chain under discussion was sequenced for a study of cytomegalovirus exposure and HLA in healthy donors (dated by TCRdb to 2016 to 2017). Regarding the research as a whole: An earlier analysis of several hundred of the donors reported 276 Gb of sequence data and approximately 120 million unique TCR beta sequences obtained from around 170 million T cells. Roughly 290 gigabases of sequencing data and around 88 million unique TCR sequences made up an early release that covered approximately 620 HLA-typed donors. Of the roughly 390 genotyped donors, over 80% were placed in the genetic ancestry cluster associated with self-reported Caucasian donors. The study was designed to test whether signatures of past pathogen exposure could be identified by cataloging public T cell receptors. The study used immunosequencing to profile the T cell repertoires of 600 to 850 subjects and linked those repertoires to cytomegalovirus serostatus. In addition to the first cohort of 650 to 800 subjects, a separate validation cohort of approximately 130 different subjects was used. High-throughput TCR immunosequencing, statistical association of individual TCRs with disease status, and machine learning were combined to predict cytomegalovirus infection status. A later analysis re-analyzed previously published TCR beta repertoires from about 600 donors and added high-resolution HLA genotyping to study TCR occurrence patterns. In the later analysis, no new phenotypic data were used to find candidate immune exposures; instead, reliance was placed on TCR beta sequences and their occurrence across donors. In an earlier analysis of over 550 of the donors, high-throughput TCR beta sequencing was used to judge whether each TCR beta V gene segment behaved as functional or pseudogenic. Alongside the repertoire data, information on donor age, sex, ethnicity and CMV serostatus was compiled. Genome-wide SNP genotypes for about 55% of the 666 donors were used in a later genetic analysis, which treated that subset as a discovery cohort. Every repertoire in the discovery cohort had been generated on one and the same sequencing platform. Class I and class II HLA loci were covered by the typing at four-digit resolution. Typing coverage varied by locus: roughly 629-630 donors for A, B, C, DRB1 and DQB1; 522 for DQA1; around 610 for DPA1; fewer than 480 for DPB1. Roughly 5 DR-DQ haplotypes were handled as single units for association and clustering because linkage in the cohort was strong. Among 300 to 500 genotyped donors of the cohort, an average of approximately 240,000 unique TCR beta nucleotide sequences was sequenced per donor, of which roughly 17% were non-productive.

Note on this clone: Its antigen specificity is not known. Base qualities are not recorded, but no much larger clone differs from it by a single base.

Libraries were constructed by the immunoSEQ multiplex PCR assay. For the multiplex PCR, a mixture combining 60 forward primers for TCR Vbeta segments and 13 reverse primers for TCR Jbeta segments was used. The CDR3 region of rearranged TCR beta genes was amplified from genomic DNA by a multiplex PCR assay. The amplified TCR beta libraries were sequenced on the Illumina HiSeq System as 87-base-pair reads. The paper's processing steps were these. A later analysis counted 65 million to 90 million unique TCR beta chains across the 690 or so repertoires, and roughly 11 million of these chains were shared by at least two donors. Raw reads were error-corrected and collapsed into unique sequences by a nearest-neighbor algorithm in which closely related sequences were merged to remove PCR and sequencing errors. To assign V, D and J gene segments, CDR3 sequences were aligned to IMGT reference sequences. For a sequence to be retained, a match of at least six nucleotides to both a V gene segment and a J gene segment was required. A rearrangement was called productive if the CDR3 had no stop codons and remained in frame with V and J, and every other rearrangement was called non-productive. Following IMGT convention, CDR3 was defined as the stretch from the second conserved V-encoded cysteine up to the conserved J-encoded phenylalanine. Sequences without an unambiguous match to a single V gene segment were excluded from the earlier analysis of 500 to 700 of the donors. In an earlier analysis of approximately 560 of the donors, a V segment was called functional when productive rearrangements were above 56.7%, and segregating when the standard deviation between donors exceeded 5%. To diagnose cytomegalovirus status from the catalog of TCR beta chain sequences, a statistical classification framework was built. In a later analysis, TCR nucleotide sequences were compared against IMGT/GENE-DB human TR gene sequences so that V and J genes could be assigned. In a later analysis, CDR3 sequences and most-parsimonious VDJ recombination scenarios were assigned using the TCRdist pipeline. A later analysis defined each TCR beta chain by its CDR3 amino acid sequence plus V-gene family, and excluded reads lacking a unique V-gene family. To address suspected cross-contamination and a sequencing artifact, a later analysis removed approximately 590 highly shared, low-generation-probability nucleotide sequences. For each public chain, a later analysis derived a clonal expansion index from normalized ranks of inferred template counts within each repertoire. In a later analysis, generation probabilities were computed using a VDJ recombination model fitted to out-of-frame rearrangements, and the results were checked against IGoR. In a later analysis, hypergeometric tests were used to score TCR-TCR, TCR-HLA and TCR-CMV co-occurrence, with a repertoire-size bias correction applied to TCR pairs. In a later analysis, false discovery rates were estimated by permuting HLA or CMV assignments 20 times. A later analysis grouped co-occurring TCRs with DBSCAN, adding TCRdist sequence similarity when clustering within HLA-allele-positive subsets. Repertoires with fewer than 30,000 or more than 120,000 public chains, plus five repertoires with anomalous nucleotide sharing, were excluded from co-occurrence clustering. The clones in this table, taken by TCRdb from immuneACCESS, are in-frame only. Not every clone is retained; where verified, under half of the shortfall comes from an unresolved V gene, and the cause of the rest is unknown. V, J and clone size derive from that table, while D and trimming were established from the DNA sequence. Counted in this sample were about 140,000 clones; 77% of them appeared once. Over 1.3% of the sample is taken by the ten largest.

V is pared back by 2 bases and J by 8 bases, with 20 bases lying between the germline termini. The CDR3 goes from the cysteine to the phenylalanine over 16 residues. Only the CDR3 DNA is retained, 48 bases long and in frame from the first base. CDR1 and CDR2 were assigned from the germline V gene as SGDLS and YYNGEE. The study at large found these results: The study gave a list of around 170 TCR beta chains associated with cytomegalovirus. At a false discovery rate of 0.05, a later analysis linked roughly 17,000 TCR beta sequences to specific HLA alleles. The classifier was reported to diagnose cytomegalovirus status with high specificity and sensitivity in both the original and validation cohorts. Seventeen rarely observed V segments, including chromosome 9 orphons, were excluded from the earlier analysis of several hundred of the donors because counts were too low. Because some donors lacked HLA typing at each locus, the association tests relied only on the typed subset. A further reported finding was that TCR beta sequences accurately predicted the HLA-A and HLA-B alleles for most subjects in the first cohort. The 87-base-pair reads could not distinguish some IMGT-functional V segments, including TRBV6-2 and TRBV6-3, so those segments were excluded. For the cohort, immune exposure information was limited to CMV serostatus. This cohort had only TCR beta chains sequenced, and the lack of alpha or paired-chain data limited which features could be detected. Several of the top co-occurrence clusters appeared to be linked to parvovirus B19, influenza, CMV and Epstein-Barr virus, according to a later analysis. Most CMV-associated TCR beta chains appeared to be HLA-restricted in a later analysis, and the HLA associations seemed to be driven largely by CMV exposure. Across donors, most TCR sequences were observed very rarely, whereas some public TCRs were present in many individuals. Strong co-occurrence of HLA alleles, especially DR and DQ, made assigning TCR associations to individual alleles difficult. The sequencing pipeline was judged likely to have produced a cluster of highly shared sequence variants as a technical artifact. A later analysis found that HLA-associated TCR beta chains were more clonally expanded and had lower generation probabilities than equally common non-associated chains. Broadly in line with IMGT annotations, most TCR beta V segments showed up in productive rearrangements about 87% or about 30% of the time in an earlier analysis of 587 of the donors. The authors suggested that the approach could potentially be generalized to other disease states and immunological phenotypes. The presence/absence analyses assumed that sequencing depth was roughly uniform across donors, and that assumption may not be true. Linkage disequilibrium might explain the correlated functional status among segregating V segments, but an unknown experimental factor could not be ruled out. A later genetic analysis associated a missense DCLRE1C variant with V-gene and J-gene trimming of TCR beta chains, and an independent cohort replicated the association. A later analysis found that TCR association rates varied across HLA loci, with DRB1 alleles showing the most associated TCRs and HLA-C alleles the fewest. In vitro tests confirmed that three of the cytomegalovirus-associated TCR beta chains recognize cytomegalovirus antigens. In a later genetic analysis, fewer N-insertions in productive TCRs were reported among donors in an Asian-associated ancestry cluster than the 666-donor mean.

The cohort comprised under 700 healthy bone marrow donors. At the time of sampling, every cohort member was nominally healthy, though immune exposures that went unrecorded were likely present. The donor was CMV seronegative and belonged to the group of under 400 seronegative cohort members. A peripheral blood sample was provided by each donor, and peripheral blood mononuclear cells were used for TCR beta sequencing. The Qiagen DNeasy Blood Extraction Kit was used to extract genomic DNA from the blood cell samples. The sequenced sample was PBMCs. The sequence came from a woman aged 40 to 50 in good health and CMV-seronegative. The chain couples TRBV9 to TRBJ2-1; a confident D gene designation cannot be given. The sequenced DNA is TGTGCCAGCAGCGTTGAGATCCGCGCCCTTCGAGATGAGCAGTTCTTC. Translated, it gives CASSVEIRALRDEQFF.